The entry below describes one T cell receptor beta chain. This entry comes from a study of shared clonotypes between healthy human individuals. Naive CD8 isolation took CD45RO-negative cells positively selected for CCR7 and excluded terminally differentiated effector memory CD45RA+ cells. Method: immunoSEQ multiplex PCR; TCRdb's copy keeps in-frame clones and lacks some. The table has some 580,000 clones, roughly 98% seen once. The sequencing input was naive CD8+ T cells sorted from blood. The clonotype comes from a man aged 25-45 years in good health.

The CDR3: CASSQEAPDYRRELFF. The CDR3 DNA reads TGCGCCAGCAGCCAAGAGGCTCCGGACTATAGGAGGGAGCTGTTTTTT. The chain is built from TRBV4-1 and TRBJ2-2; D may be TRBD2 (6 bases). This CDR3 contains 16 residues. The V end lost 0 bases, the J end lost 9 bases, and 17 bases lay between the germline ends. Germline CDR1 and CDR2: MGHRA and YSYEKL.